The TCR beta chain under discussion was sequenced for a study of OX40 agonist ivuxolimab in advanced cancers. This table comes from immunoSEQ multiplex PCR, and its TCRdb copy is limited to in-frame clones, with some not included. The table includes 90,000 to 120,000 clones, 85% to 95% detected once. This CDR3 contains 15 residues. Germline values: CDR1 MNHEY, CDR2 SVGAGI. V was clipped by 2 bases and J by 5 bases; unmatched bases: 4. The sample was CD4+ or CD8+ T cells sorted from blood, taken in a trial of the OX40 agonist ivuxolimab. The sequence came from an adult with an advanced solid tumor such as melanoma, head and neck, liver or kidney cancer. V usage is TRBV6-5 and J usage is TRBJ2-1, with 9 bases that match TRBD1. In DNA form, the CDR3 reads TGTGCCAGCAGTTACGCACAGGGGGCCCACAATGAGCAGTTCTTC. It translates to CASSYAQGAHNEQFF.